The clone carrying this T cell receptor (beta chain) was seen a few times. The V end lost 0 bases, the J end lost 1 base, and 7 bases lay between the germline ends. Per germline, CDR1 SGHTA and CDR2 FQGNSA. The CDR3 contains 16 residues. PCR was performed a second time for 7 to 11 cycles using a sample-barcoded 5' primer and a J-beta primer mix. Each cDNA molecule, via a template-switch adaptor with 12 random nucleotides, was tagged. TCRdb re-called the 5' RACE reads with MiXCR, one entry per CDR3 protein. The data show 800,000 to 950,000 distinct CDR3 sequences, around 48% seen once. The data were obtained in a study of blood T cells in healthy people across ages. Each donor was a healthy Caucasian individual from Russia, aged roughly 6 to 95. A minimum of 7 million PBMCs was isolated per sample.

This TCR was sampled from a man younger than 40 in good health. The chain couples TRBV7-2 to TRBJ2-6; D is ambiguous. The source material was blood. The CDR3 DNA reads TGTGCCAGCAGCTTAGCATCAGTATCTGGGGCCAACGTCCTGACTTTC. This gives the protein CASSLASVSGANVLTF.